This entry concerns a single TCR beta chain. As yet, its antigen is unknown. CDR3 length: 12 residues. Germline V gives CDR1 MNHNY, CDR2 SVGAGI (reference sequence). This specimen belongs to a study of shared clonotypes between healthy human individuals. Study-wide findings and caveats: Compared with clonotypes that all four donors shared, non-shared clonotypes had lower generation probabilities. Large depth notwithstanding, sorted-subset sequencing proved incomplete by rarefaction.

The repertoire was sequenced with immunoSEQ multiplex PCR; TCRdb's copy has only in-frame clones and lacks some. The sample records a few million clones, less than 95% being singletons. This receptor was obtained from a man younger than 35 in good health. Some clones in this sample may be carry-over from other donors' samples. The sample consisted of naive CD4+ T cells from PBMCs. Subset denoted: CD45RA+ positively selected. This chain connects TRBV6-6 to TRBJ2-5; D is possibly TRBD2 (6 bases). TRBJ2-7 matches the DNA end more closely, so the J call is doubtful. CDR3 in DNA: TGTGCCAGCAGAGAAGGCGGGACCGAGCAGTACTTC. Translation: CASREGGTEQYF.